The rows below give T cell receptor beta chains drawn from one sample of a study of breast tumors, draining lymph nodes, adjacent tissues. MiXCR was run by TCRdb on the multiplex PCR reads, yielding one entry per CDR3 protein. The profile shows some 170,000 distinct CDR3 sequences, approximately 30% of them singletons. Specimen: axillary lymph node tissue. The receptors come from a female donor with breast cancer. Some clones in this sample may be carry-over from other donors' samples. CDR3s leave out the opening cysteine and the closing phenylalanine or tryptophan.

v_call cdr3_aa
TRBV7-8 ASSSFDGHFTDTQY
TRBV5-1 ASSPSGNYEQY
TRBV30 AWNWGVGEQY
TRBV5-1 ASSLDPGTGPYEQY
TRBV5-1 ASSYTGTGRNEQF
TRBV7-2 ASSAQGPSGMVTGELF
TRBV19 ASSGPGFYEQY
TRBV5-1 ASSFRGEITNEQY
TRBV25-1 ASSETRVGYEQY
TRBV5-6 ASRALGALNEQF
TRBV19 ASSSTSGRANEQF
TRBV9 ASSVASGNYNEQF
TRBV24-1 ATSDFKAGGPNRNEQF
TRBV4-1 ASSQDRRGAEYEQY
TRBV7-2 ASSFYWDSSYQETQY
TRBV29-1 SVDGTAGQGSAETQY
TRBV12-3/TRBV12-4 ASSERREGQPQH
TRBV5-6 ASSLSGPQETQY
TRBV20-1 SARQGVGQPQH
TRBV2 ASNLRGQGLGQPQH
TRBV6-5 ASSPGQGWTEAF
TRBV3-1 ASSQWGKRSWGTIY
TRBV20-1 SAMDRGYNSPLH
TRBV24-1 ATSDPSGGAETQY
TRBV9 ASSVVSGIGGYT
TRBV19 ASSYSTRAGYT
TRBV7-9 ASSPDRGWYEQY
TRBV28 ASSSPTGSNQPQH
TRBV19 ASSDRASQH
TRBV10-3 ATAGGTYNEQF
TRBV29-1 SVGLGGPNTEAF
TRBV5-4 ASSSPTLAQETQY
TRBV9 ASSGRQVAETQY
TRBV7-9 ASSRSGGDYNEQF
TRBV6-2/TRBV6-3 ASRPLAGGSYEQY
TRBV7-2 AGSSSGGLGEKLF
TRBV5-6 ASSLKTGGGETQY
TRBV6-1 ASSQSRTSYNEQF
TRBV7-8 ASSLGQGNAEAF
TRBV11-3 TSSLATEPETQY
TRBV20-1 SARPRGGATTGELF
TRBV5-1 ASSLGKNEQF
TRBV9 ASSERQGGDEQY
TRBV5-1 ASSPDGGNQPQH
TRBV5-5 ASSLRVGGFTISPLH
TRBV20-1 SANSQVETQY
TRBV20-1 SARDLEGAPEQH
TRBV4-1 ASSQGTGGASQY
TRBV9 ASSVTGGELTNEKLF
TRBV5-1 ASSTRGTGANYEQY
TRBV16 ASSQDRGYGYT